This T cell receptor (beta chain) was observed in a study of blood T cell repertoires in COVID-19. At the level of the study: From the United States, Italy and Spain came samples of acute and convalescent COVID-19. The cDNA or gDNA used as material had been derived from T cells, B-cell-depleted T cells, or PBMCs.

Measured with immunoSEQ multiplex PCR; TCRdb has only the in-frame clones, and not every one. The sample contains more than 55,000 clones, around 87% of which appear only once. In germline, CDR1 is SGDLS, CDR2 YYNGEE. The trim removed 2 bases at V and 4 bases at J, leaving 8 bases unmatched. CDR3 length: 16 residues. The sequence was obtained from a man between 60 and 75 years old with active or convalescent COVID-19. The rearrangement links TRBV9 to TRBJ1-3, with 8 bases aligning to TRBD1. What was sequenced was peripheral blood. This CDR3 is CASSVSTGAAGNTIYF. DNA for the CDR3: TGTGCCAGCAGCGTCTCGACAGGGGCCGCCGGAAACACCATATATTTT.